This TCR beta chain was recovered during a study of blood T cell repertoires in COVID-19. Background on the study: Collection of acute and convalescent COVID-19 samples took place in the United States, Italy and Spain. T cells, B-cell-depleted T cells, or PBMCs supplied cDNA or gDNA.

Participant ages covered roughly 18 to 89 years across 24 US areas. In the source study's methods: Amplification with reference gene primers provided the estimates of nucleated cell counts. Libraries were prepared by immunoSEQ multiplex PCR; TCRdb keeps only in-frame clonotypes and omits some of them. V and J calls and clone size are those listed in that table; D and trimming were worked out from the DNA. The table has 290,000 or so clones, 90% seen once. Germline V gene lookup returns CDR1 LNHDA and CDR2 SQIVND (reference sequence). The CDR3 length is 15 residues. V shed 3 bases, J shed 2 bases, and the junction held 4 bases outside the gene matches.

The rearrangement uses TRBV19 and TRBJ2-3, with 8 bases aligning to TRBD2. The receptor was derived from a woman between 18 and 30 years old with acute COVID-19. Material for sequencing was PBMCs or T cells enriched from blood (not recorded which). Written as DNA, the CDR3 is TGTGCCAGTAGTATCCTAGCGGGCGTCACAGATACGCAGTATTTT. As protein: CASSILAGVTDTQYF.